The entry below describes one T cell receptor beta chain. These data originate in a study of blood T cell repertoires in COVID-19. Overall study context: Collection of acute and convalescent COVID-19 samples took place in the United States, Italy and Spain. Sources were T cells, B-cell-depleted T cells, or PBMCs; the material itself was cDNA or gDNA.

Clones were read by immunoSEQ multiplex PCR, and TCRdb kept only the in-frame ones, dropping some. The sample holds 130,000 to 150,000 clones, around nine tenths seen once. This CDR3 is 13 amino acids long. Germline values: CDR1 DFQATT, CDR2 SNEGSKA (reference sequence). Trimming removed 3 bases at V and 4 bases at J, with 10 bases between. This TCR was sampled from a human donor in a cohort sampled during active COVID-19. The material sequenced was peripheral blood. The chain carries TRBV20-1 and TRBJ1-3, with unresolved D. The CDR3 region has the DNA TGCAGTGCTAGTCCCGCGCCGGGAAACACCATATATTTT. Amino acids: CSASPAPGNTIYF.